This entry lists 10 T cell receptor beta chains sequenced from one sample in a study of CD8 T cells in ankylosing spondylitis. Study conclusions and caveats: In ankylosing spondylitis blood, a motif of seven to nine highly homologous TCR beta variants appeared characteristic.

TCRdb analysed the 5' RACE reads with MiXCR anew, one entry per CDR3 protein. The data contain some 240,000 distinct CDR3 sequences, about 7.3% of them singletons. These receptors have no identified antigens. The sequencing input was blood, either unsorted or a sorted T cell fraction (not recorded which). These receptors were collected from a male donor with ankylosing spondylitis.

This clonotype was counted ten times or more. V gene TRBV2 combines with J gene TRBJ1-1; D gene uncertain. V was trimmed by 9 bases and J by 1 base, leaving 15 bases between them. CDR1 and CDR2 from the germline V gene are SNHLY and FYNNEI. The CDR3 loop spans 14 amino acids. CDR3 region: CARHQGRQNTEAFF. The CDR3 DNA reads as TGTGCCAGACACCAAGGGAGACAGAACACTGAAGCTTTCTTT.

This clonotype has a count of ten or more. V is TRBV19 and J is TRBJ2-1, with TRBD2 as a possible D gene (6 bases). The germline V gene has CDR1 LNHDA and CDR2 SQIVND (reference sequence). V lost 3 bases and J lost 3, with 9 bases in between. The CDR3 covers 14 residues. The CDR3 reads CASSIVTSYNEQFF. CDR3 DNA sequence: TGTGCCAGTAGTATCGTGACTAGCTACAATGAGCAGTTCTTC.

The V gene is TRBV9, the J gene TRBJ1-2, with 7 bases aligning to TRBD1. CDR1 SGDLS and CDR2 YYNGEE come from the germline V gene. V was pared by 4 bases and J by 5 bases, with 8 bases of the junction left unmatched. CDR3 length: 14 residues. The CDR3 region has the DNA TGTGCCAGCAGCCAGACAGGGTTTGGGTATGGCTACACCTTC. Its translation: CASSQTGFGYGYTF.

This clonotype was observed many times. This rearrangement joins TRBV7-9 to TRBJ2-4; 9 positions agree with TRBD1. V dropped 5 bases and J dropped 9; count of bases not matched to a gene: 11. The germline gives CDR1 SEHNR, CDR2 FQNEAQ (reference sequence). The CDR3 consists of 15 residues. The CDR3 spells CASSLPGQGSVIQYF. For the CDR3, the DNA is TGTGCCAGCAGCCTACCGGGACAGGGCTCAGTCATTCAGTACTTC.

This clonotype has only a few counts. The J gene is TRBJ2-1, the V gene TRBV20-1, with 9 bases matching TRBD2. V gave up 0 bases and J gave up 4 bases; unmatched junction bases: 1. The germline V gene has CDR1 DFQATT and CDR2 SNEGSKA (reference sequence). CDR3 length: 14 residues. CDR3 residues: CSARESGRYNEQFF. The CDR3 DNA reads as TGCAGTGCTAGAGAAAGCGGGAGGTACAATGAGCAGTTCTTC.

The CDR3 DNA follows: TGTGCCAGCAGTTTACGCCTGATGAGAAACAATGAGCAGTTCTTC. This encodes CASSLRLMRNNEQFF. This sequence joins TRBV12-3 or TRBV12-4 and TRBJ2-1; D unclear. There are 15 residues in the CDR3. V lost 2 bases to trimming and J lost 5 bases, with 13 bases between them.

With regard to this clonotype: Just one base apart from a much larger clone, this may be a read error. The chain combines TRBV7-9 with TRBJ1-3; D uncertain. The CDR3 length is 14 residues. Per the germline V gene, CDR1 is SEHNR and CDR2 is FQNEAQ (reference sequence). The chain's CDR3 is CTSSLLSLGNTIYF. CDR3 coding DNA: TGTACCAGCAGCCTCCTGAGCCTAGGAAACACCATATATTTT.

The chain is built from TRBV9 and TRBJ2-1; maybe TRBD1 (5 bases). The CDR3 consists of 13 residues. Germline values: CDR1 SGDLS, CDR2 YYNGEE. V lost 4 bases to trimming and J lost 10 bases, with 15 bases between them. CDR3 protein: CASSPGMGYEQFF. DNA of the CDR3: TGTGCCAGCAGCCCAGGGATGGGATACGAGCAGTTCTTC.

There are many counts of this clonotype. V is TRBV9 and J is TRBJ1-2; unclear D gene. There are 11 residues in the CDR3. V dropped 4 bases and J dropped 6 bases, with 7 bases sitting between them. Germline CDR1 SGDLS, CDR2 YYNGEE. Written as DNA, the CDR3 is TGTGCCAGCAGCAGACCAAATGGCTACACCTTC. As protein: CASSRPNGYTF.

V usage is TRBV7-6 and J usage is TRBJ1-2; D gene uncertain. The germline V gene encodes CDR1 SGHVS and CDR2 FNYEAQ. The CDR3 totals 16 residues. The germline V and J ends were trimmed by 0 bases and 6 bases, with 17 bases remaining between them. The chain's CDR3 is CASSLASFIPVDGYTF. The CDR3, as DNA: TGTGCCAGCAGCTTAGCGTCGTTTATCCCAGTTGATGGCTACACCTTC.